Listed here is a single T cell receptor (beta chain). What it recognizes is unknown. Using the 5' RACE reads, TCRdb records one entry per CDR3 protein without DNA. Its clone listing holds about 410,000 distinct CDR3 sequences. The source of the sample is a study of T cells expressing NK-cell markers. Looking at the study overall: Eight donors were sequenced, seven testing HCMV-seropositive and one testing seronegative.

The CDR3 runs to 17 residues. CDR1 and CDR2 from the germline V gene are MDHEN and SYDVKM. Notes on the study in general: Four of the donors also had these clonotypes leading their CD3+CD56-NKG2C+ fraction. Dominant NKG2C+ clonotypes accounted for roughly 1.0-7.5% of CD8+ T cells in about 6 donors.

This sequence joins TRBV28 and TRBJ1-4; TCRdb's D gene call, TRBD1, goes unchecked for lack of DNA. The origin of this receptor is a woman aged 45-65 years in good health. The sample comprised blood T cells: a sorted CD56 or NKG2C T cell subset, CD4+ or CD8+ T cells, or bulk PBMC T cells (not recorded which). The CDR3 region is CATEFRQTRGINEKLFF.